A single sample gave rise to the 9 T cell receptor beta chains below, sequenced in a study of T cells after somatic rescue of genetic block. Measured with immunoSEQ multiplex PCR; TCRdb has only the in-frame clones, and not every one. The data hold roughly 110,000 clones, with around nine tenths observed a single time. Sequencing was done on a sample of peripheral blood mononuclear cells (PBMCs). Receptors were obtained from a young woman.

This clone occurred once. The chain recombines TRBV4-3 with TRBJ1-5; TRBD1 matches 8 bases. Germline V gives CDR1 LGHNA, CDR2 YSLEER. The CDR3 contains 14 residues. The trim removed 0 bases at V and 13 bases at J, leaving 8 bases unmatched. The CDR3 coding sequence is TGCGCCAGCAGCCAAGATCCGGACAGGGTAGATCAGCATTTT. Amino acid sequence: CASSQDPDRVDQHF.

Remarks on this clone: The same CDR3 also results from other DNA sequences found in this sample. The V gene is TRBV5-1, the J gene TRBJ1-2; D gene unclear. Trimming took off 0 bases at V and 0 bases at J, with 9 bases between the two ends. This CDR3 is 15 amino acids long. Germline-derived CDR1 and CDR2 are SGHRS and YFSETQ. The CDR3 spells CASSLVGSTNYGYTF. In DNA, the CDR3 is TGCGCCAGCAGCTTGGTTGGCAGTACTAACTATGGCTACACCTTC.

V gene TRBV7-7 combines with J gene TRBJ2-1, with 8 bases lining up with TRBD1. Trimming took 3 bases from V and 2 from J; bases not matched to a gene: 3. The CDR3 is 15 residues long. CDR1 is SSHAT, CDR2 FNYEAQ, per germline (reference sequence). The CDR3 region has the DNA TGTGCCAGCAGCTTCGGGACAGGTCCCTACAATGAGCAGTTCTTC. Translation gives CASSFGTGPYNEQFF.

This clone was picked up one time. The V gene is TRBV4-2, the J gene TRBJ2-5; 7 bases map to TRBD2. Germline V CDR1 and CDR2: LGHNA, YNFKEQ. CDR3 size: 14 residues. V was pared by 2 bases and J by 3 bases, with 3 bases of the junction left unmatched. The CDR3: CASSQSSGEETQYF. The DNA of the CDR3 is TGTGCCAGCAGCCAATCAAGCGGGGAAGAGACCCAGTACTTC.

J is TRBJ1-2 and V is TRBV19; 8 nucleotides align to TRBD1. The trim removed 7 bases at V and 4 bases at J, leaving 11 bases unmatched. The CDR3 sequence is 15 residues long. Germline V lookup: CDR1 LNHDA, CDR2 SQIVND (reference sequence). CDR3 in DNA: TGTGCCAGTACTACGTCGGGACAGGAGGTCTATGGCTACACCTTC. This encodes CASTTSGQEVYGYTF.

The chain uses TRBV5-4 and TRBJ1-3; the D gene is possibly TRBD1 (5 bases). Trimming removed 1 base from V and 1 base from J, with 9 bases in between. CDR1 and CDR2 from the germline V gene are SGHNT and YYREEE (reference sequence). CDR3 length: 15 amino acids. CDR3 sequence reads: CASSLQGTSGNTIYF. The CDR3 nucleotides are TGTGCCAGCAGCTTGCAGGGTACTTCTGGAAACACCATATATTTT.

J is TRBJ2-3 and V is TRBV19, with D possibly matching TRBD2 (5 bases). Per germline, CDR1 LNHDA and CDR2 SQIVND (reference sequence). The CDR3 is 12 residues long. Written as DNA, the CDR3 is TGTGCTACCCGGACTAGCACAGATACGCAGTATTTT. Translating it yields CATRTSTDTQYF.

The V call is TRBV14, the J call TRBJ1-2; D remains ambiguous. The length of the CDR3 is 14 residues. CDR1 SGHDN and CDR2 FVKESK come from the germline V gene. V was pared by 4 bases and J by 5 bases, with 14 bases between. The CDR3, as DNA: TGTGCCAGCAGCCGGACGGACGGGAGATATGGCTACACCTTC. It codes for CASSRTDGRYGYTF. The full variable domain, its missing parts supplied by reference TRBV14 and TRBJ1-2, is EAGVTQFPSHSVIEKGQTVTLRCDPISGHDNLYWYRRVMGKEIKFLLHFVKESKQDESGMPNNRFLAERTGGTYSTLKVQPAELEDSGVYFCASSRTDGRYGYTFGSGTRLTVV.

The rearrangement uses TRBV18 and TRBJ2-5, with a weak D call TRBD2 (5 bases). The CDR3 length is 13 residues. Germline V gene sequence: CDR1 KGHSH, CDR2 LQKENI. Deletions cut 5 bases from V and 3 bases from J, with 10 bases between. The CDR3 region is CASSSREEETQYF. CDR3 DNA sequence: TGTGCCAGCTCATCCCGGGAAGAAGAGACCCAGTACTTC.